This T cell receptor beta chain was sequenced during a study of blood T cell repertoires in COVID-19. Overall study context: PBMCs, B-cell-depleted T cells, or T cells provided the cDNA or gDNA that made up the material.

TCRdb keeps only in-frame clones here, not all; method: immunoSEQ multiplex PCR. Of some 270,000 clones detected, 75% to 85% appear once; the ten largest clones hold approximately 9.1%. Comment on this clone: This specimen includes other DNA sequences encoding the same CDR3.

The TCR comes from a woman in her forties or fifties with acute COVID-19. The source material was PBMCs or T cells enriched from blood (not recorded which).

For the CDR3, the DNA is TGTGCCAGCAGCTTAGGACAGGGGAATCAGCCCCAGCATTTT. It codes for CASSLGQGNQPQHF. The genes are TRBV7-9 and TRBJ1-5; 8 nucleotides agree with TRBD1. The CDR3 sequence is 14 residues long. V shed 1 base, J shed 4 bases, and the junction held 0 bases outside the gene matches. Germline lookup yields CDR1 SEHNR and CDR2 FQNEAQ (reference sequence).